This passage covers 32 T cell receptor beta chains from one sample sequenced in a study of response to subunit inactivated influenza vaccine. In TCRdb, the RT-PCR reads were re-called with MiXCR into one record per CDR3 protein. This table has fewer than 600,000 distinct CDR3 sequences, 6.5% to 8% appearing once. The sequences come from PBMCs from blood, collected roughly 24 months after vaccination. These receptors were obtained from a man aged 45-69 years who received an inactivated influenza vaccine.

This clonotype was observed a few times. This rearrangement joins TRBV6-1 to TRBJ1-2; 11 bases line up with TRBD1. V lost 5 bases, J lost 7 bases, and 15 bases stayed unmatched. The CDR3 spans 17 residues. The germline V gene encodes CDR1 MNHNS and CDR2 SASEGT. This CDR3 reads CASSKYGQGASLSGYTF. CDR3 in DNA: TGTGCCAGCAGTAAATATGGACAGGGGGCTTCCCTTAGTGGCTACACCTTC.

On this clonotype: A read error is possible here, since a much larger clone lies one base away. V gene TRBV12-3 or TRBV12-4 combines with J gene TRBJ2-1; a weak D match, TRBD2 (6 bases). V was cut by 4 bases and J by 8 bases, with 15 bases left in between. This CDR3 region has 14 residues. In DNA form, the CDR3 reads TGTGCCAGCAGTTCATCTTTGGGGGAGGATGAGCAGTTCTTC. Translated, it gives CASSSSLGEDEQFF.

This clonotype was counted a few times. The V gene is TRBV5-5, the J gene TRBJ1-5; D uncertain. V shed 4 bases and J shed 5 bases, with 13 bases lying between them. The CDR3 is 14 amino acids. Per germline, CDR1 SGHKS and CDR2 YYEKEE (reference sequence). CDR3 in DNA: TGTGCCAGCAGCAAACGCGAGGGAGATCAGCCCCAGCATTTT. It encodes CASSKREGDQPQHF.

This clonotype was counted only a few times. The chain uses TRBV7-9 and TRBJ2-3, with D possibly TRBD2 on 5 matching bases. This CDR3 spans 14 amino acids. Germline values: CDR1 SEHNR, CDR2 FQNEAQ (reference sequence). Trimming stripped 0 bases from V and 6 bases from J, with 10 bases between. The CDR3 region has the DNA TGTGCCAGCAGCTTAGCGGGAGCTAGCGATACGCAGTATTTT. This codes for CASSLAGASDTQYF.

The sample holds many counts of this clonotype. The chain couples TRBV20-1 to TRBJ1-6; 8 positions agree with TRBD1. The germline gives CDR1 DFQATT, CDR2 SNEGSKA (reference sequence). V lost 4 bases to trimming and J lost 6 bases; unmatched junction nucleotides: 5. This CDR3 spans 14 amino acids. The CDR3 protein is CSAMQGAGNSPLHF. CDR3 in DNA: TGCAGTGCTATGCAGGGGGCCGGTAATTCACCCCTCCACTTT.

The rearrangement joins TRBV3-1 to TRBJ1-1; D gene unclear. Germline lookup yields CDR1 LGHDT and CDR2 YNNKEL (reference sequence). The length of the CDR3 is 11 residues. V was cut by 4 bases and J by 6 bases, with 6 bases left in between. CDR3: CASSRSSEAFF. The DNA for the CDR3 is TGTGCCAGCAGCCGAAGCTCTGAAGCTTTCTTT.

This clonotype was detected a few times. The chain links TRBV9 to TRBJ2-7; 8 positions match TRBD1. There are 14 residues in the CDR3. The V gene end was trimmed by 4 bases and the J gene end by 4 bases; junction bases not matched to a gene: 7. Germline CDR1 and CDR2: SGDLS and YYNGEE. The CDR3 is CASSPRTGRYEQYF. The CDR3 DNA sequence: TGTGCCAGCAGCCCCCGGACAGGGAGGTACGAGCAGTACTTC.

This clonotype has at least ten counts. V and J are TRBV29-1 and TRBJ2-3; no firm D call. Germline values: CDR1 SQVTM, CDR2 ANQGSEA. With 3 bases removed from V and 2 bases from J, the gap between germline ends came to 0 bases. This CDR3 comprises 10 residues. The CDR3 coding sequence is TGCAGCGTTGACACAGATACGCAGTATTTT. As protein: CSVDTDTQYF.

Ten or more counts support this clonotype. The chain recombines TRBV18 with TRBJ2-3, with D possibly TRBD2 on 6 matching bases. The CDR3 is 13 residues long. From germline, CDR1 is KGHSH and CDR2 LQKENI. Trimming stripped 4 bases from V and 5 bases from J, with 10 bases between. DNA of the CDR3: TGTGCCAGCTCACGGGGTAGCGGAGATACGCAGTATTTT. Encoded protein: CASSRGSGDTQYF.

This clonotype showed up just a few times. The rearrangement joins TRBV18 to TRBJ2-7, with TRBD2 matching over 8 bases. The trim removed 2 bases at V and 7 bases at J, leaving 10 bases unmatched. The CDR3 sequence is 15 residues long. Germline values: CDR1 KGHSH, CDR2 LQKENI. As DNA, the CDR3 is TGTGCCAGCTCACCAATCCCGGGAGGGCCAGAGGAGCAGTACTTC. Residues: CASSPIPGGPEEQYF.

The table lists this clonotype with many counts. The J gene is TRBJ2-3, the V gene TRBV3-1, with D tentatively TRBD1 (5 bases). CDR1 LGHDT and CDR2 YNNKEL come from the germline V gene (reference sequence). The CDR3 length is 16 residues. V lost 1 base to trimming and J lost 2 bases, with 13 bases between them. CDR3 region: CASSQGGRSLTDTQYF. The CDR3 DNA reads TGTGCCAGCAGCCAAGGGGGCAGGTCCCTCACAGATACGCAGTATTTT.

This clonotype was counted only a few times. The chain's CDR3 is CASSRDRGPSSGANVLTF. CDR3 DNA sequence: TGCGCCAGCAGCAGGGACAGGGGCCCCAGCTCGGGGGCCAACGTCCTGACTTTC. This chain uses TRBV5-1 with TRBJ2-6; 10 bases map to TRBD1. CDR1 is SGHRS and CDR2 is YFSETQ in the germline V gene. Trimming at V came to 4 bases and at J to 4 bases, leaving 11 bases not matched to a gene. CDR3 length equals 18 residues.

This clonotype was counted a few times. CDR3 DNA: TGTGCCAGCAGTGGTCGGGGTGCCGGGAATGAGCAGTTCTTC. It codes for CASSGRGAGNEQFF. The chain combines TRBV2 with TRBJ2-1, with D possibly being TRBD2 (5 bases). The CDR3 spans 14 residues. Trimming removed 4 bases from V and 7 bases from J, with 14 bases in between. From germline, CDR1 is SNHLY and CDR2 FYNNEI.

This clonotype was observed many times. The J gene is TRBJ2-2, the V gene TRBV28; TRBD2 matches 7 bases. Looked up from germline, CDR1 is MDHEN and CDR2 is SYDVKM. CDR3 length: 12 amino acids. With V trimmed by 11 bases and J by 4 bases, 4 bases remained unmatched. CDR3 sequence (DNA): TGTGCCTCTAGCGGATTCACCGGGGAGCTGTTTTTT. Residues: CASSGFTGELFF.

The V gene is TRBV27, the J gene TRBJ2-7, with 10 bases that match TRBD1. Germline V lookup: CDR1 MNHEY, CDR2 SMNVEV (reference sequence). The V gene end was trimmed by 5 bases and the J gene end by 4 bases; junction bases not matched to a gene: 5. The CDR3 consists of 14 residues. CDR3 nucleotides: TGTGCCAGCAGTCGACAGGGGGCTAAGTACGAGCAGTACTTC. Residues: CASSRQGAKYEQYF.

This clonotype appeared many times. J is TRBJ2-7 and V is TRBV29-1, with D possibly matching TRBD2 (6 bases). The germline V and J ends were trimmed by 6 bases and 5 bases, with 14 bases remaining between them. The CDR3 contains 12 residues. Germline CDR1 reads SQVTM; CDR2 reads ANQGSEA. Here the CDR3 reads CSVRRGGNEQYF. The CDR3, as DNA: TGCAGCGTCCGGAGGGGTGGCAACGAGCAGTACTTC.

This clonotype was picked up many times. V usage is TRBV10-3 and J usage is TRBJ2-3; 10 bases are shared with TRBD2. The CDR3 covers 15 residues. V shed 6 bases and J 4 bases; nucleotides not matched to a gene: 7. CDR1 is ENHRY and CDR2 is SYGVKD in the germline V gene. CDR3 sequence: CAISAGTSEADTQYF. In DNA form, the CDR3 reads TGTGCCATCAGCGCCGGGACTAGCGAGGCAGATACGCAGTATTTT.

At least ten counts were recorded for this clonotype. CDR3 in DNA: TGTGCCAGCAGTTTAAGGGTCTACGAGCAGTACTTC. This sequence encodes CASSLRVYEQYF. The chain links TRBV28 to TRBJ2-7; D uncertain. Germline-derived CDR1 and CDR2 are MDHEN and SYDVKM. The V end was cut by 2 bases, the J end by 3 bases, with 5 bases between. The CDR3 totals 12 residues.

This clonotype was detected many times. J is TRBJ1-2 and V is TRBV27; D gene unclear. The ends were cut back, 6 bases at V and 4 bases at J, with 12 bases in the middle. The CDR3 runs 13 residues. CDR1 MNHEY and CDR2 SMNVEV come from the germline V gene (reference sequence). The DNA of the CDR3 is TGTGCCAGCAGCAAGGGCGGCGCCTATGGCTACACCTTC. Translating it yields CASSKGGAYGYTF.

Many counts were recorded for this clonotype. The chain uses TRBV29-1 and TRBJ2-7, with D perhaps assigned TRBD1 or TRBD2 (5 bases each). This CDR3 region has 13 residues. Trimming removed 3 bases at V and 5 bases at J, with 14 bases between. Germline loops: CDR1 SQVTM, CDR2 ANQGSEA. CDR3 protein: CSVEGNRRDEQYF. CDR3 coding DNA: TGCAGCGTTGAGGGGAACAGGCGGGACGAGCAGTACTTC.

Notes on this clonotype: A much larger clonotype is one base distant, so this may be a read error. This chain links TRBV28 with TRBJ2-4; 7 nucleotides agree with TRBD1. Germline V gene lookup returns CDR1 MDHEN and CDR2 SYDVKM. The CDR3 totals 15 residues. The CDR3 DNA is TGTTCCAGCAGTTTTCAGACAGGGACCAAAAACATTCAGTACTTC. It translates to CSSSFQTGTKNIQYF.

This clonotype was found many times. The chain is built from TRBV18 and TRBJ2-7; D remains ambiguous. V lost 3 bases to trimming and J lost 2 bases, with 14 bases between them. CDR1 is KGHSH, CDR2 LQKENI, per germline. There are 15 residues in the CDR3. The CDR3 DNA is TGTGCCAGCTCACCCGACGGCCTTGCGACCTACGAGCAGTACTTC. It specifies CASSPDGLATYEQYF. Looking up the rest from reference TRBV18 and TRBJ2-7 gives the full variable domain: NAGVMQNPRHLVRRRGQEARLRCSPMKGHSHVYWYRQLPEEGLKFMVYLQKENIIDESGMPKERFSAEFPKEGPSILRIQQVVRGDSAAYFCASSPDGLATYEQYFGPGTRLTVT.

The chain employs TRBV20-1 and TRBJ2-5; D is possibly TRBD1 (6 bases). V lost 8 bases, J lost 2 bases, and 15 bases lay in between. Germline V gene sequence: CDR1 DFQATT, CDR2 SNEGSKA (reference sequence). The CDR3 is 13 amino acids. CDR3 loop: CSYARTAQETQYF. DNA of the CDR3: TGCAGTTACGCGCGGACAGCACAAGAGACCCAGTACTTC.

This CDR3 is CASSQIGTGANEQFF. DNA of the CDR3: TGCGCCAGCAGCCAGATAGGGACAGGGGCAAATGAGCAGTTCTTC. The chain carries TRBV4-1 and TRBJ2-1; 10 bases fit TRBD1. The CDR3 totals 15 residues. Trimming at V came to 3 bases and at J to 7 bases, leaving 6 bases not matched to a gene. Germline lookup yields CDR1 MGHRA and CDR2 YSYEKL.

This clonotype was detected a few times. CDR3 in amino acids: CASSPGINEKLFF. In nucleotides, the CDR3 is TGTGCCAGCAGCCCGGGGATTAATGAAAAACTGTTTTTT. This chain joins TRBV7-9 and TRBJ1-4; no reliable D call. The CDR3 has 13 residues. In germline, CDR1 is SEHNR, CDR2 FQNEAQ (reference sequence). Trimming shortened V by 5 bases and J by 4 bases, and 8 bases separated the two germline ends.

This clonotype was counted at least ten times. The rearrangement links TRBV28 to TRBJ1-4; D might be TRBD1 (5 bases). The germline gives CDR1 MDHEN, CDR2 SYDVKM. Trimming cost V 5 bases and J 1 base, with 23 bases left between them. The CDR3 loop spans 19 amino acids. CDR3 DNA: TGTGCCAGCAGTACTACCTGGGACGGACGGAATGGAACTAATGAAAAACTGTTTTTT. This gives the protein CASSTTWDGRNGTNEKLFF.

This clonotype was picked up a small number of times. The DNA of the CDR3 is TGTGCCAGCAGCGGGCGGGTCAGAGTTGGCAATGAGCAGTTCTTC. This encodes CASSGRVRVGNEQFF. The chain joins TRBV9 to TRBJ2-1, with TRBD2 as a possible D gene (5 bases). The V end lost 3 bases, the J end lost 6 bases, and 16 bases lay between the germline ends. In germline, CDR1 is SGDLS, CDR2 YYNGEE. CDR3 length equals 15 residues.

This clonotype was counted many times. J is TRBJ2-1 and V is TRBV20-1; 9 bases line up with TRBD1. J lost 7 bases, V lost 6 bases, and 7 bases had no gene match. This CDR3 is built from 13 residues. Germline V gene sequence: CDR1 DFQATT, CDR2 SNEGSKA (reference sequence). The CDR3 loop is CSAQQGARNEQFF. As DNA, the CDR3 is TGCAGTGCCCAACAGGGGGCGCGGAATGAGCAGTTCTTC.

Ten or more counts support this clonotype. The DNA is omitted, as the CDR3 cannot be located on it reliably, and the CDR3 follows TCRdb's listing. The CDR3 protein is CASSKVGTGTIYEQYF. The rearrangement uses TRBV21-1 and TRBJ2-7; TRBD1 is the table's D call and was not checked against the DNA. TRBV21-1 is an annotated pseudogene. The CDR3 comprises 16 residues, both ends counted.

This chain joins TRBV7-9 and TRBJ2-7; D assignment may be TRBD1 or TRBD2 (6 bases each). Germline lookup yields CDR1 SEHNR and CDR2 FQNEAQ (reference sequence). V lost 5 bases, J lost 2 bases, and 13 bases lay in between. This CDR3 has 14 residues. The CDR3: CASSPGARTYEQYF. CDR3 DNA sequence: TGTGCCAGCAGCCCGGGGGCTAGGACCTACGAGCAGTACTTC.

This clonotype was counted a few times. This rearrangement joins TRBV5-6 to TRBJ2-1; TRBD1 matches at 8 bases. Trimming removed 5 bases from V and 4 bases from J; junction bases left unmatched: 11. The CDR3 is 16 amino acids. CDR1 is SGHDT, CDR2 YYEEEE, per germline. In nucleotides, the CDR3 is TGTGCCAGCAGTGAGCCCGGGACAGGTATTTACAATGAGCAGTTCTTC. Protein sequence: CASSEPGTGIYNEQFF.

This clonotype was observed a handful of times. The V gene is TRBV7-8, the J gene TRBJ2-1; D is uncertain. CDR1 is SGHVS, CDR2 FQNEAQ, per germline. V was pared by 7 bases and J by 0 bases, with 10 bases between. The CDR3 runs to 14 residues. This CDR3 reads CASTPLSSYNEQFF. The CDR3 DNA sequence: TGTGCCAGCACCCCGCTTAGCTCCTACAATGAGCAGTTCTTC.